One and the same sample provided the 20 T cell receptor beta chains below, sequenced in a study of Tregs in tolerant kidney transplant recipients. Produced via immunoSEQ multiplex PCR; TCRdb's table is partial and in-frame only. This table holds roughly 80,000 clones, approximately 90% found once. This specimen consisted of Tregs from blood, obtained before the transplant. The receptor source for this set is a human donor who received a combined kidney and bone marrow transplant.

The chain has TRBV7-9 and TRBJ1-2; TRBD1 is a possible D gene (5 bases). CDR1 is SEHNR, CDR2 FQNEAQ, per germline (reference sequence). The CDR3 loop spans 14 amino acids. Trimming stripped 11 bases from V and 7 bases from J, with 23 bases between. CDR3 residues: CAAFLPTGFGGYTF. In nucleotides, the CDR3 is TGTGCCGCCTTCCTCCCCACAGGCTTTGGTGGCTACACCTTC.

V usage is TRBV11-3 and J usage is TRBJ2-5, with a tentative D call TRBD2 (5 bases). The DNA end is more similar to TRBJ2-7, so the J call may be wrong. The CDR3 loop spans 13 amino acids. The germline V gene encodes CDR1 SGHNT and CDR2 YENEEA. CDR3 coding DNA: TGTGCCAGCAGCTTAGAGCGGGTCTACGAGCAGTACTTC. This codes for CASSLERVYEQYF.

A few counts support this clone. This chain joins TRBV4-2 and TRBJ1-1; TRBD1 might be the D (5 bases). The CDR3 extends over 15 amino acids. V gave up 1 base and J gave up 4 bases, with 13 bases separating them. In germline, CDR1 is LGHNA, CDR2 YNFKEQ. The CDR3 DNA follows: TGTGCCAGCAGCCAAGTCTTACCGGGGCCCACTGAAGCTTTCTTT. Translated: CASSQVLPGPTEAFF.

V is TRBV4-2 and J is TRBJ2-7, with 8 nucleotides matching TRBD2. CDR3 length: 15 amino acids. J gave up 5 bases and V 3 bases, and 9 bases lay outside the gene matches. The germline V gene encodes CDR1 LGHNA and CDR2 YNFKEQ. CDR3 amino acids: CASSHGRDWGDEQYF. Here the CDR3 DNA reads TGTGCCAGCAGCCACGGGAGGGATTGGGGAGACGAGCAGTACTTC.

The V and J genes are TRBV7-7 and TRBJ2-3; D is perhaps TRBD1 or TRBD2 (5 bases each). Trimming stripped 1 base from V and 2 bases from J, with 7 bases between. In germline, CDR1 is SSHAT, CDR2 FNYEAQ (reference sequence). This CDR3 region has 14 residues. The CDR3 DNA follows: TGTGCCAGCAGCTTAGTAGGGACCACAGATACGCAGTATTTT. This translates into CASSLVGTTDTQYF. Variable domain in full (rest from reference TRBV7-7 and TRBJ2-3): GAGVSQSPRYKVTKRGQDVTLRCDPISSHATLYWYQQALGQGPEFLTYFNYEAQPDKSGLPSDRFSAERPEGSISTLTIQRTEQRDSAMYRCASSLVGTTDTQYFGPGTRLTVL.

The chain is built from TRBV5-4 and TRBJ1-5, with a weak D call TRBD1 (5 bases). The germline gives CDR1 SGHNT, CDR2 YYREEE (reference sequence). V was cut by 2 bases and J by 2 bases, with 5 bases left in between. This CDR3 comprises 13 residues. The CDR3 DNA reads TGTGCCAGCAGCTTACAGGGCAATCAGCCCCAGCATTTT. Residues: CASSLQGNQPQHF.

The chain couples TRBV6-5 to TRBJ1-4; the D gene is possibly TRBD1 (6 bases). This CDR3 contains 15 residues. V lost 2 bases and J lost 8, with 15 bases in between. From germline, CDR1 is MNHEY and CDR2 SVGAGI. The CDR3 nucleotides are TGTGCCAGCAGTTACGTCGGGGGCGCAGGGGAAAAACTGTTTTTT. Translated, it gives CASSYVGGAGEKLFF.

This clone was found a few times. The CDR3 spells CASSPNRRRDTQYF. The CDR3 DNA sequence: TGTGCCAGCAGCCCCAACAGGCGACGGGATACGCAGTATTTT. V and J are TRBV7-2 and TRBJ2-3; maybe TRBD1 (5 bases). V shed 5 bases and J shed 6 bases, with 15 bases lying between them. There are 14 residues in the CDR3. Per the germline V gene, CDR1 is SGHTA and CDR2 is FQGNSA.

The chain employs TRBV27 and TRBJ1-4; tentatively, D is TRBD1 (6 bases). The length of the CDR3 is 15 residues. Germline CDR1 and CDR2: MNHEY and SMNVEV (reference sequence). Trimming took off 5 bases at V and 7 bases at J, with 17 bases between the two ends. Here the CDR3 reads CASSPRGVLGEKLFF. For the CDR3, the DNA is TGTGCCAGCAGTCCGAGGGGGGTGTTGGGTGAAAAACTGTTTTTT.

This clone has only one observation. This sequence joins TRBV6-6 and TRBJ1-5, with D hard to call. Trimming stripped 4 bases from V and 5 bases from J, with 18 bases between. The CDR3 has 16 residues. Germline V gene data show CDR1 as MNHNY and CDR2 as SVGAGI (reference sequence). CDR3 nucleotides: TGTGCCAGCAGTTTCGGAGGTAGCCTCCGAGATCAGCCCCAGCATTTT. It codes for CASSFGGSLRDQPQHF.

This clone was recorded only once. The chain employs TRBV18 and TRBJ2-7; D is possibly TRBD2 (5 bases). Deletions cut 6 bases from V and 6 bases from J, with 15 bases between. Germline V gives CDR1 KGHSH, CDR2 LQKENI. The CDR3 has 13 residues. CDR3 in amino acids: CASSLRTSAEQYF. CDR3 nucleotide sequence: TGTGCCAGCTCTCTACGGACTTCAGCCGAGCAGTACTTC.

The chain uses TRBV11-2 and TRBJ2-5; 7 nucleotides agree with TRBD2. The germline gives CDR1 SGHAT, CDR2 FQNNGV. Losses at the gene ends were 1 base for V and 5 bases for J; bases not matched to a gene: 7. The CDR3 has 15 amino acids. The chain's CDR3 is CASSLVGVGGETQYF. The CDR3 DNA is TGTGCCAGCAGCTTAGTCGGTGTGGGGGGGGAGACCCAGTACTTC.

The J gene is TRBJ1-4, the V gene TRBV11-2, with D maybe TRBD1 (6 bases). The ends were cut back, 3 bases at V and 2 bases at J, with 10 bases in the middle. Per the germline V gene, CDR1 is SGHAT and CDR2 is FQNNGV. The CDR3 extends over 15 amino acids. The CDR3 region has the DNA TGTGCCAGCAGCTTGAGAGGGGGGACTAATGAAAAACTGTTTTTT. Translation: CASSLRGGTNEKLFF.

The chain uses TRBV4-2 and TRBJ2-7, with 12 bases identical to TRBD2. The CDR3 has 16 amino acids. Germline CDR1 and CDR2: LGHNA and YNFKEQ. V lost 3 bases to trimming and J lost 4 bases; unmatched junction nucleotides: 7. DNA for the CDR3: TGTGCCAGCAGCCATTCTCATGGGACTAGCGGGTACGAGCAGTACTTC. This encodes CASSHSHGTSGYEQYF.

This clone was seen a handful of times. V usage is TRBV5-1 and J usage is TRBJ2-3; D gene unclear. The CDR3 consists of 14 residues. Looked up from germline, CDR1 is SGHRS and CDR2 is YFSETQ. Trimming cost V 5 bases and J 1 base, with 11 bases left between them. The CDR3 DNA is TGCGCCAGCAGTACCCTAAGCGGCACAGATACGCAGTATTTT. This translates into CASSTLSGTDTQYF.

The genes are TRBV5-1 and TRBJ2-5; 7 positions agree with TRBD1. Germline lookup yields CDR1 SGHRS and CDR2 YFSETQ. V was pared by 2 bases and J by 2 bases, with 3 bases of the junction left unmatched. The CDR3 length is 14 residues. CDR3 in DNA: TGCGCCAGCAGCTTCCCGGGACAGCAAGAGACCCAGTACTTC. Encoded protein: CASSFPGQQETQYF.

V and J are TRBV19 and TRBJ2-5, with D possibly matching TRBD2 (6 bases). The CDR3 length is 13 residues. Germline V gene sequence: CDR1 LNHDA, CDR2 SQIVND (reference sequence). The V end lost 5 bases, the J end lost 5 bases, and 12 bases lay between the germline ends. DNA for the CDR3: TGTGCCAGTAGTTTCGCAGGGAGGGAGACCCAGTACTTC. Its translation: CASSFAGRETQYF.

The chain has TRBV28 and TRBJ2-7, with 10 positions matching TRBD2. The junction had 2 bases not matched to a gene; V was cut back by 6 bases and J by 0 bases. This CDR3 has 14 amino acids. Germline V gives CDR1 MDHEN, CDR2 SYDVKM. CDR3 in DNA: TGTGCCAGCAGCCGGACTAGCGGCTCCTACGAGCAGTACTTC. This encodes CASSRTSGSYEQYF. Filled out from reference TRBV28 and TRBJ2-7, the complete variable domain reads DVKVTQSSRYLVKRTGEKVFLECVQDMDHENMFWYRQDPGLGLRLIYFSYDVKMKEKGDIPEGYSVSREKKERFSLILESASTNQTSMYLCASSRTSGSYEQYFGPGTRLTVT.

This chain joins TRBV28 and TRBJ1-1; D remains ambiguous. V lost 3 bases and J lost 5, with 7 bases in between. The CDR3 runs to 12 residues. The germline gives CDR1 MDHEN, CDR2 SYDVKM. The CDR3 nucleotides are TGTGCCAGCAGTTTGGGGTGGACTGAAGCTTTCTTT. Amino acid sequence: CASSLGWTEAFF. Looking up the rest from reference TRBV28 and TRBJ1-1 gives the full variable domain: DVKVTQSSRYLVKRTGEKVFLECVQDMDHENMFWYRQDPGLGLRLIYFSYDVKMKEKGDIPEGYSVSREKKERFSLILESASTNQTSMYLCASSLGWTEAFFGQGTRLTVV.

The chain uses TRBV20-1 and TRBJ2-5; D is possibly TRBD2 (6 bases). The V gene's germline CDR1 is DFQATT and CDR2 SNEGSKA (reference sequence). This CDR3 is built from 11 residues. Trimming stripped 6 bases from V and 3 bases from J, with 8 bases between. Here the CDR3 DNA reads TGCAGTGCCCAGCGGGAAGAGACCCAGTACTTC. This sequence encodes CSAQREETQYF.